The sequence of this TCR beta chain was determined in a study of PD-L1 blockade in urothelial cancer. The wider study: At 6 weeks and at 3 weeks (second dose) after treatment start, blood was analyzed.

Time point described: pretreatment peripheral blood. J gave up 1 base and V 0 bases, and 1 base lay outside the gene matches. The germline gives CDR1 SGDLS, CDR2 YYNGEE. The CDR3 has 14 amino acids. Profiling relied on immunoSEQ multiplex PCR, and the TCRdb table lists in-frame clones only, not all of them. The profile shows fewer than 95,000 clones, over 80% of them singletons. The rearrangement joins TRBV9 to TRBJ2-7; 7 bases map to TRBD2. The source of this sequence is a man aged 60 to 75 with urothelial cancer. This sample comprised PBMCs, obtained around atezolizumab (anti-PD-L1) treatment. The CDR3: CASSVEAGSYEQYF. The CDR3 DNA reads TGTGCCAGCAGCGTAGAAGCGGGATCCTACGAGCAGTACTTC.